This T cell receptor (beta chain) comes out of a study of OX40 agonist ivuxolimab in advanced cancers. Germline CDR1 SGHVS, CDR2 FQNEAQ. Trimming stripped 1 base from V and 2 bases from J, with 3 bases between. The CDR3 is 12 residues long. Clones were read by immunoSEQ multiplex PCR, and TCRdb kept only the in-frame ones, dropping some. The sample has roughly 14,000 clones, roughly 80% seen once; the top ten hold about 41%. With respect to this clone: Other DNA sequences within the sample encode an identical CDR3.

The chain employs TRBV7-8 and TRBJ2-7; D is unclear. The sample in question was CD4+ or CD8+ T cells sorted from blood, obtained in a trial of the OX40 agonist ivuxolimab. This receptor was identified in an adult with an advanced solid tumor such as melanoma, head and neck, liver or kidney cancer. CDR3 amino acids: CASSLGAYEQYF. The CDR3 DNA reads TGTGCCAGCAGCTTAGGGGCCTACGAGCAGTACTTC. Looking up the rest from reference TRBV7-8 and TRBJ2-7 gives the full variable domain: GAGVSQSPRYKVAKRGQDVALRCDPISGHVSLFWYQQALGQGPEFLTYFQNEAQLDKSGLPSDRFFAERPEGSVSTLKIQRTQQEDSAVYLCASSLGAYEQYFGPGTRLTVT.